Listed here are 9 T cell receptor beta chains from one sample, sequenced in a study of blood T cell repertoires in COVID-19. Profiled with immunoSEQ multiplex PCR; TCRdb holds only in-frame clones, not every one. The sample lists 250,000 to 350,000 clones; roughly 86% were seen once. Input material: peripheral blood. The receptors come from a woman aged 50 to 60 who had recovered from COVID-19.

The chain joins TRBV4-3 to TRBJ1-2; D remains ambiguous. Germline V gene sequence: CDR1 LGHNA, CDR2 YSLEER. The CDR3 extends over 13 amino acids. The V and J ends lost 0 bases and 6 bases respectively, with 8 bases between them. CDR3 coding DNA: TGCGCCAGCAGCCAAGATATGGGAGATGGCTACACCTTC. Translating gives CASSQDMGDGYTF.

In its sample, this clone was seen once. The chain couples TRBV6-2 or TRBV6-3 to TRBJ1-2, with a possible D match to TRBD1 (6 bases). The CDR3 covers 16 residues. V was trimmed by 6 bases and J by 5 bases, leaving 22 bases between them. CDR1 and CDR2 (germline): MNHEY, SVGEGT. The CDR3 reads CASSRQETFLLYGYTF. CDR3 coding DNA: TGTGCCAGCAGCAGACAGGAGACGTTTCTTTTATATGGCTACACCTTC.

This chain links TRBV6-5 with TRBJ1-5, with TRBD1 as a possible D gene (6 bases). The CDR3 is 15 residues long. Germline V lookup: CDR1 MNHEY, CDR2 SVGAGI. V lost 5 bases and J lost 0, with 11 bases in between. The CDR3 DNA is TGTGCCAGCAGTCCTGGACAGTTTAGCAATCAGCCCCAGCATTTT. Its protein is CASSPGQFSNQPQHF.

Comments on this clone: Other nucleotide sequences in the sample specify the same CDR3. The rearrangement uses TRBV7-3 and TRBJ2-1; 13 bases line up with TRBD2. The CDR3 is made up of 15 amino acids. The J segment lost 8 bases and the V segment lost 2 bases, leaving 3 bases of the junction unmatched. Germline-derived CDR1 and CDR2 are SGHTA and FQGTGA. CDR3 sequence (DNA): TGTGCCAGCAGCTTAGGACTAGCGGGAGTCTATGAGCAGTTCTTC. As protein: CASSLGLAGVYEQFF.

The chain joins TRBV28 to TRBJ1-5; TRBD1 matches at 8 bases. V was pared by 5 bases and J by 6 bases, with 6 bases of the junction left unmatched. This CDR3 has 14 residues. Germline V gene lookup returns CDR1 MDHEN and CDR2 SYDVKM. CDR3 nucleotides: TGTGCCAGCAGTCCCTGGACAGGGCGTCAGCCCCAGCATTTT. Its translation is CASSPWTGRQPQHF.

This clone was seen only a few times. This chain uses TRBV19 with TRBJ1-5; D gene unclear. V was cut by 4 bases and J by 4 bases, with 5 bases left in between. The CDR3 totals 12 residues. Per germline, CDR1 LNHDA and CDR2 SQIVND (reference sequence). The CDR3 sequence is CASSTQNQPQHF. The CDR3 bases are TGTGCCAGTAGTACCCAGAATCAGCCCCAGCATTTT.

The chain couples TRBV6-2 or TRBV6-3 to TRBJ2-1; 7 bases are a match to TRBD1. The CDR3 is 17 residues long. The V and J ends lost 2 bases and 7 bases, in that order; junction bases with no gene match: 14. The germline gives CDR1 MNHEY, CDR2 SVGEGT. CDR3 protein: CASSYPTWDSATNEQFF. The CDR3, as DNA: TGTGCCAGCAGTTACCCAACATGGGACAGCGCAACTAATGAGCAGTTCTTC.

The rearrangement uses TRBV20-1 and TRBJ2-3, with D perhaps TRBD2 (7 bases). The CDR3 totals 16 residues. From germline, CDR1 is DFQATT and CDR2 SNEGSKA (reference sequence). Trimming removed 3 bases at V and 1 base at J, with 17 bases between. CDR3 in DNA: TGCAGTGCTAGTACCACCCCGGGGGGCGGCACAGATACGCAGTATTTT. Translated: CSASTTPGGGTDTQYF.

V and J are TRBV7-8 and TRBJ2-7; tentatively, D is TRBD2 (6 bases). The germline gives CDR1 SGHVS, CDR2 FQNEAQ. The V end lost 7 bases, the J end lost 3 bases, and 19 bases lay between the germline ends. The CDR3 covers 15 residues. CDR3 protein: CASTSPWAGIYEQYF. CDR3 in DNA: TGTGCCAGCACCTCTCCCTGGGCGGGGATCTACGAGCAGTACTTC.